These 26 T cell receptor beta chains share one sample of origin, sequenced in a study of T cell responses to AZD1222 COVID-19 vaccine. Assay used: immunoSEQ multiplex PCR; TCRdb lists only in-frame clones, some missing. The sample holds about 85,000 clones, around nine tenths seen once. The sequencing used peripheral blood, collected on day 0 of MenACWY control vaccination. These receptors originate from an adult in good health.

V usage is TRBV2 and J usage is TRBJ1-1; 8 nucleotides align to TRBD1. Per the germline V gene, CDR1 is SNHLY and CDR2 is FYNNEI. This CDR3 region has 14 residues. V shed 6 bases, J shed 0 bases, and the junction held 3 bases outside the gene matches. The CDR3 DNA follows: TGTGCCAGCAGGGAGGACAGGGTGAACACTGAAGCTTTCTTT. Amino acids: CASREDRVNTEAFF.

The chain combines TRBV6-5 with TRBJ1-4; TRBD1 is a possible D gene (6 bases). CDR3 length: 13 amino acids. The ends were cut back, 5 bases at V and 11 bases at J, with 15 bases in the middle. Germline CDR1 reads MNHEY; CDR2 reads SVGAGI. The CDR3 sequence is CASSPPTGGKLFF. The CDR3 DNA reads TGTGCCAGCAGTCCCCCGACAGGTGGGAAACTGTTTTTT.

The V and J genes are TRBV27 and TRBJ2-7; D is perhaps TRBD1 (6 bases). Germline V lookup: CDR1 MNHEY, CDR2 SMNVEV (reference sequence). This CDR3 spans 14 amino acids. V lost 3 bases, J lost 5 bases, and 14 bases lay in between. The CDR3 loop reads CASSFLTGLHEQYF. CDR3 nucleotides: TGTGCCAGCAGTTTCTTAACAGGGTTGCACGAGCAGTACTTC.

The genes are TRBV5-5 and TRBJ2-7; TRBD1 is a possible D gene (5 bases). The CDR3 is 12 residues long. Trimming took 0 bases from V and 4 from J, leaving 5 bases between them. Looked up from germline, CDR1 is SGHKS and CDR2 is YYEKEE (reference sequence). In DNA, the CDR3 is TGTGCCAGCAGCTTGGAGGGGTACGAGCAGTACTTC. Protein: CASSLEGYEQYF.

This clone is a singleton in its sample. V is TRBV12-3 or TRBV12-4 and J is TRBJ1-1, with 7 bases lining up with TRBD1. This CDR3 is 13 amino acids long. V lost 6 bases, J lost 4 bases, and 5 bases stayed unmatched. The CDR3: CASRLQGITEAFF. The CDR3 DNA is TGTGCCAGCAGATTACAGGGGATCACTGAAGCTTTCTTT.

The chain uses TRBV6-5 and TRBJ1-4, with 10 bases fitting TRBD1. Per germline, CDR1 MNHEY and CDR2 SVGAGI. V lost 7 bases, J lost 7 bases, and 6 bases stayed unmatched. The CDR3 spans 14 residues. CDR3 nucleotides: TGTGCCAGCACCCGACAGGGGGCGAGTGAAAAACTGTTTTTT. Protein sequence: CASTRQGASEKLFF.

The J gene is TRBJ1-1, the V gene TRBV4-3, with 7 bases identical to TRBD1. Trimming took 3 bases from V and 1 from J; bases not matched to a gene: 8. This CDR3 is built from 16 residues. The germline V gene has CDR1 LGHNA and CDR2 YSLEER. The CDR3: CASSHIQGFANTEAFF. The CDR3 DNA is TGCGCCAGCAGCCACATACAGGGGTTCGCGAACACTGAAGCTTTCTTT.

The CDR3 sequence is CATSDSRTGARYGYTF. DNA for the CDR3: TGTGCCACCAGTGATTCGCGGACAGGGGCTCGGTATGGCTACACCTTC. This rearrangement joins TRBV24-1 to TRBJ1-2; 9 bases are shared with TRBD1. Germline CDR1 reads KGHDR; CDR2 reads SFDVKD. The junction had 8 bases not matched to a gene; V was cut back by 2 bases and J by 5 bases. The CDR3 is 16 amino acids.

This clone has only a few counts. The genes are TRBV9 and TRBJ1-1; D is unresolved. Trimming left V 0 bases short and J 1 base short, with 19 bases between. The CDR3 sequence is 18 residues long. In germline, CDR1 is SGDLS, CDR2 YYNGEE. The CDR3 is CASSVGGQSYGANTEAFF. The DNA of the CDR3 is TGTGCCAGCAGCGTAGGAGGTCAGTCCTACGGTGCGAACACTGAAGCTTTCTTT.

The chain links TRBV14 to TRBJ1-1, with TRBD1 matching over 8 bases. CDR1 is SGHDN and CDR2 is FVKESK in the germline V gene. J gave up 6 bases and V 3 bases, and 6 bases lay outside the gene matches. The CDR3 is made up of 14 amino acids. CDR3 residues: CASSQRQGISEAFF. CDR3 sequence (DNA): TGTGCCAGCAGCCAGCGACAGGGGATCTCTGAAGCTTTCTTT.

The chain uses TRBV5-4 and TRBJ2-7; tentatively, D is TRBD2 (6 bases). In germline, CDR1 is SGHNT, CDR2 YYREEE (reference sequence). CDR3 length: 14 amino acids. V lost 4 bases and J 4 bases, leaving 15 bases between the germline ends. Written as DNA, the CDR3 is TGTGCCAGCAGCGAGATCGGGACTGCTTACGAGCAGTACTTC. Its translation: CASSEIGTAYEQYF.

This clone was counted between two and nine times. The rearrangement links TRBV7-6 to TRBJ1-1, with D perhaps matching TRBD1 (5 bases). The CDR3 is 15 residues long. V shed 2 bases and J shed 0 bases, with 10 bases lying between them. Germline V gene lookup returns CDR1 SGHVS and CDR2 FNYEAQ. Written as DNA, the CDR3 is TGTGCCAGCAGCTTAAATCCGGACATGAACACTGAAGCTTTCTTT. Translation: CASSLNPDMNTEAFF.

This chain links TRBV30 with TRBJ1-6; D is unresolved. V shed 2 bases and J shed 0 bases, with 8 bases lying between them. Germline CDR1 GTSNPN, CDR2 SVGIG (reference sequence). The CDR3 contains 15 residues. This CDR3 reads CAWSLDSSYNSPLHF. CDR3 DNA: TGTGCCTGGAGTCTGGATAGCTCCTATAATTCACCCCTCCACTTT.

The gene calls are TRBV27 and TRBJ2-1; the match to TRBD2 covers 13 bases. Germline V lookup: CDR1 MNHEY, CDR2 SMNVEV (reference sequence). V trimming: 7 bases; J trimming: 3 bases; junction bases outside the gene matches: 15. The CDR3 has 19 amino acids. CDR3 sequence (DNA): TGTGCCAGCACCACCGTCTCACTAGCGGGGGGGCCATTCTACAATGAGCAGTTCTTC. It yields the protein CASTTVSLAGGPFYNEQFF.

This chain connects TRBV6-5 to TRBJ1-1; 9 nucleotides agree with TRBD1. With V trimmed by 7 bases and J by 5 bases, 11 bases remained unmatched. The CDR3 extends over 15 amino acids. From germline, CDR1 is MNHEY and CDR2 SVGAGI. CDR3 loop: CASIWGTGSGTEAFF. The DNA for the CDR3 is TGTGCCAGCATTTGGGGGACAGGGTCGGGGACTGAAGCTTTCTTT.

The chain has TRBV24-1 and TRBJ1-1, with D possibly matching TRBD1 (6 bases). The CDR3 loop spans 13 amino acids. Per the germline V gene, CDR1 is KGHDR and CDR2 is SFDVKD. The V end was cut by 4 bases, the J end by 8 bases, with 13 bases between. CDR3 sequence: CATSDRGREEAFF. In nucleotides, the CDR3 is TGTGCCACCAGTGACCGGGGGCGAGAAGAAGCTTTCTTT.

This clone was found once. V gene TRBV12-3 or TRBV12-4 combines with J gene TRBJ1-1, with unresolved D. The CDR3 is made up of 13 amino acids. V shed 10 bases and J shed 1 base, with 13 bases lying between them. CDR3 amino acids: CATLPSRNTEAFF. The CDR3 DNA is TGTGCCACCCTCCCCTCTAGGAACACTGAAGCTTTCTTT.

CDR3 sequence: CASRTGFTEAFF. The CDR3 DNA is TGTGCCAGCAGAACAGGGTTCACTGAAGCTTTCTTT. This rearrangement joins TRBV27 to TRBJ1-1; TRBD1 is a possible D gene (6 bases). This CDR3 is 12 amino acids long. The V gene lost 6 bases and the J gene lost 4 bases, with 9 bases spanning the gap. CDR1 is MNHEY, CDR2 SMNVEV, per germline (reference sequence).

This sequence joins TRBV6-5 and TRBJ1-1, with D tentatively TRBD1 (5 bases). Trimming cost V 0 bases and J 1 base, with 9 bases left between them. This CDR3 contains 15 residues. CDR1 MNHEY and CDR2 SVGAGI come from the germline V gene. CDR3 loop: CASSYSETENTEAFF. The CDR3 DNA reads as TGTGCCAGCAGTTACTCCGAGACAGAGAACACTGAAGCTTTCTTT.

This sequence joins TRBV5-1 and TRBJ1-1; D gene uncertain. The CDR3 length is 14 residues. Germline CDR1 is SGHRS and CDR2 is YFSETQ. The V end was cut by 3 bases, the J end by 1 base, with 10 bases between. For the CDR3, the DNA is TGCGCCAGCAGCTCTATAATAACGAACACTGAAGCTTTCTTT. It translates to CASSSIITNTEAFF.

The chain carries TRBV15 and TRBJ1-5; no reliable D call. The CDR3 contains 15 residues. Trimming took 1 base from V and 4 from J, leaving 11 bases between them. CDR1 is LNHNV, CDR2 YYDKDF, per germline (reference sequence). DNA of the CDR3: TGTGCCACCAGCAGAGCAACAACGGGAAATCAGCCCCAGCATTTT. Protein sequence: CATSRATTGNQPQHF.

The V gene is TRBV6-5, the J gene TRBJ2-5; D is ambiguous. The length of the CDR3 is 13 residues. The V end was cut by 10 bases, the J end by 5 bases, with 17 bases between. Germline V lookup: CDR1 MNHEY, CDR2 SVGAGI. The CDR3 spells CATSMMLGETQYF. Written as DNA, the CDR3 is TGTGCCACCAGCATGATGTTAGGGGAGACCCAGTACTTC.

This clone was recorded a few times. The V and J genes are TRBV9 and TRBJ1-1, with D perhaps matching TRBD1 (5 bases). The germline CDR1 and CDR2 sequences are SGDLS and YYNGEE. The V and J ends lost 0 bases and 4 bases respectively, with 16 bases between them. This CDR3 spans 16 amino acids. CDR3 sequence (DNA): TGTGCCAGCAGCGTAGCGGGTCAGGTAGGGGCCACTGAAGCTTTCTTT. The encoded protein is CASSVAGQVGATEAFF.

This chain links TRBV27 with TRBJ1-5; D is ambiguous. The germline V and J ends were trimmed by 6 bases and 0 bases, with 12 bases remaining between them. The CDR3 loop spans 15 amino acids. Germline V gives CDR1 MNHEY, CDR2 SMNVEV (reference sequence). CDR3 residues: CASRLQSYSNQPQHF. Here the CDR3 DNA reads TGTGCCAGCAGATTACAGAGTTATAGCAATCAGCCCCAGCATTTT.

This clone was counted once. V is TRBV6-2 or TRBV6-3 and J is TRBJ2-4; D remains ambiguous. Trimming took 3 bases from V and 5 from J, leaving 2 bases between them. Germline lookup yields CDR1 MNHEY and CDR2 SVGEGT. The CDR3 spans 11 residues. The CDR3 loop reads CASSYQNIQYF. The CDR3 coding sequence is TGTGCCAGCAGTTATCAAAACATTCAGTACTTC.

This clone came up a few times. V is TRBV15 and J is TRBJ1-5, with D maybe TRBD1 (5 bases). The germline gives CDR1 LNHNV, CDR2 YYDKDF (reference sequence). The CDR3 runs to 13 residues. The V and J ends lost 6 bases and 1 base respectively, with 7 bases between them. As DNA, the CDR3 is TGTGCCACCAGGGGGGAAAGCAATCAGCCCCAGCATTTT. It is translated as CATRGESNQPQHF.